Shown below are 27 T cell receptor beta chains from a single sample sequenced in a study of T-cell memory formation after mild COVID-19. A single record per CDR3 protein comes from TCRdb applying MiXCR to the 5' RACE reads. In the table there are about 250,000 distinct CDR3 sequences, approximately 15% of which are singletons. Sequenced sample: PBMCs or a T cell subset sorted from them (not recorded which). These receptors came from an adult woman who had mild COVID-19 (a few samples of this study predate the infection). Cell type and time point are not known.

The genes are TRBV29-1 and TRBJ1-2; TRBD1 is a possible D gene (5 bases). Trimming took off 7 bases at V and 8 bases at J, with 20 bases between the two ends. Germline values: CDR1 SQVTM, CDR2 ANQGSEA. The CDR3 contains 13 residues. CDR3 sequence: CSGELGQGVGYTF. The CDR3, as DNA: TGCAGCGGGGAACTCGGGCAGGGTGTCGGCTACACCTTC.

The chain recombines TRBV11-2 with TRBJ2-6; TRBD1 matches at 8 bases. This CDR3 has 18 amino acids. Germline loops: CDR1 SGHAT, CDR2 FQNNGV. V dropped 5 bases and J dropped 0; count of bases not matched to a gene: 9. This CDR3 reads CASSGRDRKISGANVLTF. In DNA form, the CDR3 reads TGTGCCAGCAGCGGACGGGACAGGAAAATCTCTGGGGCCAACGTCCTGACTTTC. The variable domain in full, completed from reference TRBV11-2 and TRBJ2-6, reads EAGVAQSPRYKIIEKRQSVAFWCNPISGHATLYWYQQILGQGPKLLIQFQNNGVVDDSQLPKDRFSAERLKGVDSTLKIQPAKLEDSAVYLCASSGRDRKISGANVLTFGAGSRLTVL.

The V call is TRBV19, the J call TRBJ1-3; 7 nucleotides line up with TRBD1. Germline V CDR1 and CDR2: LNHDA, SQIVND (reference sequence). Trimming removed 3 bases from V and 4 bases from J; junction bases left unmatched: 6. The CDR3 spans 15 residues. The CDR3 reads CASSILPGQGNTIYF. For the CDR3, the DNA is TGTGCCAGTAGTATCCTACCGGGACAGGGAAACACCATATATTTT. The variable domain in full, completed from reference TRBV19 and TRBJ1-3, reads DGGITQSPKYLFRKEGQNVTLSCEQNLNHDAMYWYRQDPGQGLRLIYYSQIVNDFQKGDIAEGYSVSREKKESFPLTVTSAQKNPTAFYLCASSILPGQGNTIYFGEGSWLTVV.

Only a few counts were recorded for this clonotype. In nucleotides, the CDR3 is TGTGCCACCAGAGATAGCGGGGGATTCCAAGAGACCCAGTACTTC. Amino acid sequence: CATRDSGGFQETQYF. V and J are TRBV10-3 and TRBJ2-5; TRBD2 aligns across 9 bases. Trimming removed 10 bases from V and 1 base from J; junction bases left unmatched: 10. Germline V gene data show CDR1 as ENHRY and CDR2 as SYGVKD. The CDR3 contains 15 residues.

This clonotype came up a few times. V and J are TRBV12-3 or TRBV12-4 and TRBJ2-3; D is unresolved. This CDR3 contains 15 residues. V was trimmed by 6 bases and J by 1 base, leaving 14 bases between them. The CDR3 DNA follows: TGTGCCAGCAGCCGCCTACCCTGGGGCACAGATACGCAGTATTTT. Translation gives CASSRLPWGTDTQYF.

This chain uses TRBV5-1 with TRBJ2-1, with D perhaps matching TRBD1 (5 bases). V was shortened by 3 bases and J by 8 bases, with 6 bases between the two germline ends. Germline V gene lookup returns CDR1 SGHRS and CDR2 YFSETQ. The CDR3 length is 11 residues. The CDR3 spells CASSWGHEQFF. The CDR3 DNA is TGCGCCAGCAGCTGGGGCCATGAGCAGTTCTTC.

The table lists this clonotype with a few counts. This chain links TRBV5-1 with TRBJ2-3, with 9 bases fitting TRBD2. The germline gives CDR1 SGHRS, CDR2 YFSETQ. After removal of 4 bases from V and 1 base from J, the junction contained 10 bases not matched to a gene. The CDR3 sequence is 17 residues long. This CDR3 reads CASSPFAGGLRTDTQYF. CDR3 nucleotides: TGCGCCAGCAGCCCCTTTGCGGGGGGGCTCCGCACAGATACGCAGTATTTT. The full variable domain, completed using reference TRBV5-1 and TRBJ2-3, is KAGVTQTPRYLIKTRGQQVTLSCSPISGHRSVSWYQQTPGQGLQFLFEYFSETQRNKGNFPGRFSGRQFSNSRSEMNVSTLELGDSALYLCASSPFAGGLRTDTQYFGPGTRLTVL.

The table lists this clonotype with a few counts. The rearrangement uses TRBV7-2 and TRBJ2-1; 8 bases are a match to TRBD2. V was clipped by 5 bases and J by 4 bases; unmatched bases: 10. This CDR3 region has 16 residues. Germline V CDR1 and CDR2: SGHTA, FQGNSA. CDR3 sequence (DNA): TGTGCCAGCAGCCGAGGACTAGCAGAGAATTACAATGAGCAGTTCTTC. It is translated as CASSRGLAENYNEQFF.

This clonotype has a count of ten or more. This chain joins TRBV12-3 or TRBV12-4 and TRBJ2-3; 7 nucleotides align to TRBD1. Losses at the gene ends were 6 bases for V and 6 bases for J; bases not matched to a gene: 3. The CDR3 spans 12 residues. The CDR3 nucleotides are TGTGCCAGCAGGGCACAGGGGGATACGCAGTATTTT. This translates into CASRAQGDTQYF.

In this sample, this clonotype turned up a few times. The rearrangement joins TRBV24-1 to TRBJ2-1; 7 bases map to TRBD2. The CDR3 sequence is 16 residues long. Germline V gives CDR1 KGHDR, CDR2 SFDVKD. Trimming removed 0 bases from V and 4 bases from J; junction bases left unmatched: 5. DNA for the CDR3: TGTGCCACCAGTGATTTGCTGGGCGGGGGTTACAATGAGCAGTTCTTC. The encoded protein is CATSDLLGGGYNEQFF.

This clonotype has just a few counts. CDR3: CASRRLVSTGELFF. The CDR3 DNA follows: TGTGCCAGCAGGCGACTAGTGTCCACCGGGGAGCTGTTTTTT. This sequence joins TRBV7-2 and TRBJ2-2; possibly TRBD2 for D (6 bases). V was pared by 6 bases and J by 4 bases, with 12 bases between. The CDR3 is made up of 14 amino acids. CDR1 is SGHTA and CDR2 is FQGNSA in the germline V gene.

CDR3 nucleotides: TGCGCCAGCAGCTTGGTGTGGCAGAACACCGGGGAGCTGTTTTTT. Its translation is CASSLVWQNTGELFF. The chain uses TRBV5-1 and TRBJ2-2; D remains unclear. Germline loops: CDR1 SGHRS, CDR2 YFSETQ. The ends were cut back, 0 bases at V and 1 base at J, with 7 bases in the middle. CDR3 length: 15 residues.

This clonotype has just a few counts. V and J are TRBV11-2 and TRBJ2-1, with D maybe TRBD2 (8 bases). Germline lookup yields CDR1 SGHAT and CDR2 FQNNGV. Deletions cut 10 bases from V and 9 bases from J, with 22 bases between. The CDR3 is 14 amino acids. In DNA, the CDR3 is TGTGCCACCCAGTTAGGGGGCCTAGCGGGTGAGCAGTTCTTC. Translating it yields CATQLGGLAGEQFF. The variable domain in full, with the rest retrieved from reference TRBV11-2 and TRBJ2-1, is EAGVAQSPRYKIIEKRQSVAFWCNPISGHATLYWYQQILGQGPKLLIQFQNNGVVDDSQLPKDRFSAERLKGVDSTLKIQPAKLEDSAVYLCATQLGGLAGEQFFGPGTRLTVL.

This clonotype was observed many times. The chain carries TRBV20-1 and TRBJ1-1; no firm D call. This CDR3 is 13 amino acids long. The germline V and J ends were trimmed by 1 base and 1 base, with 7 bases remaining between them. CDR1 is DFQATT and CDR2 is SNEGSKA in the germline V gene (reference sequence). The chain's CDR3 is CSARGVTNTEAFF. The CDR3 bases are TGCAGTGCTAGAGGGGTGACGAACACTGAAGCTTTCTTT.

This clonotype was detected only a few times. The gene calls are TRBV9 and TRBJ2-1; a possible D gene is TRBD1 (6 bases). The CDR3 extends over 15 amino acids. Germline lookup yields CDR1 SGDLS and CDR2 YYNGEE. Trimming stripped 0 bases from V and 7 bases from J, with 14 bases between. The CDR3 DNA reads TGTGCCAGCAGCGTAGGACAGGACCCTGGGAATGAGCAGTTCTTC. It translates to CASSVGQDPGNEQFF.

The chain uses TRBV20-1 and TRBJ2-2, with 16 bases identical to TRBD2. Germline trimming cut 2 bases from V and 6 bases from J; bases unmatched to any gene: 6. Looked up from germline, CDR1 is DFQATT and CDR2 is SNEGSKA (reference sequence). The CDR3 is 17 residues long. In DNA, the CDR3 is TGCAGTGCTAGATCCCCCGGGACTAGCGGGAGGGCCGGGGAGCTGTTTTTT. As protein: CSARSPGTSGRAGELFF.

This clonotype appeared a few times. The CDR3 region is CASSPRTGTDEQYF. The CDR3 bases are TGCGCCAGCAGCCCCAGGACAGGGACGGACGAGCAGTACTTC. The V and J genes are TRBV5-1 and TRBJ2-7; 8 nucleotides align to TRBD1. CDR3 size: 14 residues. Per germline, CDR1 SGHRS and CDR2 YFSETQ. Germline trimming cut 4 bases from V and 5 bases from J; bases unmatched to any gene: 8.

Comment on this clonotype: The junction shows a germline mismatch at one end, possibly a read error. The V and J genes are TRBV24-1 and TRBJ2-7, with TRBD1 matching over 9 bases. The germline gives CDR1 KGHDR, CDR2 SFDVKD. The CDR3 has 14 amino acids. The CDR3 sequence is CANSNRDRVYEQYF. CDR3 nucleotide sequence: TGTGCCAACAGTAATCGGGACAGGGTATACGAGCAGTACTTC.

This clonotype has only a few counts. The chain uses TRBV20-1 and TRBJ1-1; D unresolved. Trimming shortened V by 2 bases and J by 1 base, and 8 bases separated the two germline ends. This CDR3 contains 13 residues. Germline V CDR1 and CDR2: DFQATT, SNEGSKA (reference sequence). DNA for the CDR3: TGCAGTGCTAGAAGACCGGCGAACACTGAAGCTTTCTTT. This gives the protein CSARRPANTEAFF.

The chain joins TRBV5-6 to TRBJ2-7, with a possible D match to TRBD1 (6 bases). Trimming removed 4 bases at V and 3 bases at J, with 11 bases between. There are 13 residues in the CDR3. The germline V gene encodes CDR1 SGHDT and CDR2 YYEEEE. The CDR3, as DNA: TGTGCCAGCAGCCGGGGACACCGCTACGAGCAGTACTTC. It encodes CASSRGHRYEQYF. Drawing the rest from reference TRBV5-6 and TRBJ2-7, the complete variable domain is DAGVTQSPTHLIKTRGQQVTLRCSPKSGHDTVSWYQQALGQGPQFIFQYYEEEERQRGNFPDRFSGHQFPNYSSELNVNALLLGDSALYLCASSRGHRYEQYFGPGTRLTVT.

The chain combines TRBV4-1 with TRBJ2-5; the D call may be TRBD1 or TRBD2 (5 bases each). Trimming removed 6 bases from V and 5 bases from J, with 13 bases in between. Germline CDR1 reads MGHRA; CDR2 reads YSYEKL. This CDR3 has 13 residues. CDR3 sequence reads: CASRLGASETQYF. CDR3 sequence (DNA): TGCGCCAGCAGGCTCGGGGCGTCCGAGACCCAGTACTTC.

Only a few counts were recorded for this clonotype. CDR3 protein: CASSEGGGGAFF. The CDR3 DNA follows: TGTGCCAGCAGTGAAGGGGGGGGTGGAGCTTTCTTT. This chain links TRBV25-1 with TRBJ1-1; possible D gene TRBD1, 5 bases. In germline, CDR1 is MGHDK, CDR2 SYGVNS. This CDR3 has 12 residues. Between the trimmed V and J ends, which lost 2 bases and 10 bases, there was a span of 11 bases.

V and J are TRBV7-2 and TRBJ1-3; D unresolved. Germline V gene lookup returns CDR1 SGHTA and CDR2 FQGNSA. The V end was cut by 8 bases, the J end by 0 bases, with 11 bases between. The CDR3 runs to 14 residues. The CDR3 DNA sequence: TGTGCCAGCGCCTTCGGCGTCTCTGGAAACACCATATATTTT. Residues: CASAFGVSGNTIYF. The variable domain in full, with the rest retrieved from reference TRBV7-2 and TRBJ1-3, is GAGVSQSPSNKVTEKGKDVELRCDPISGHTALYWYRQSLGQGLEFLIYFQGNSAPDKSGLPSDRFSAERTGGSVSTLTIQRTQQEDSAVYLCASAFGVSGNTIYFGEGSWLTVV.

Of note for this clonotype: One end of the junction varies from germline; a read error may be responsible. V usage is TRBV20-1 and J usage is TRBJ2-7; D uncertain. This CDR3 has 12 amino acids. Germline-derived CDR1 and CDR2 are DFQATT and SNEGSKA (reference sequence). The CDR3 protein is CSARFDSHEQYF. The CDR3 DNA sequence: TGCAGTGCTAGATTTGACTCCCACGAGCAGTACTTC.

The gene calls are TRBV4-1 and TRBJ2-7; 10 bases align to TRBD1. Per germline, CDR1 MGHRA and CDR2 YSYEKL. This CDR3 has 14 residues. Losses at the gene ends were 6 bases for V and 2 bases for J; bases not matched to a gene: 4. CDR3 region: CASSRDRGAYEQYF. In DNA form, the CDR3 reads TGCGCCAGCAGTCGGGACAGGGGCGCCTACGAGCAGTACTTC.

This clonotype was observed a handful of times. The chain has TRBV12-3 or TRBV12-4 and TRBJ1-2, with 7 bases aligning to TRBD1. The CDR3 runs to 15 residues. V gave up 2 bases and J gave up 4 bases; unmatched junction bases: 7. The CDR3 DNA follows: TGTGCCAGCAGTTTAACAGGGGTTTTGATCTATGGCTACACCTTC. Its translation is CASSLTGVLIYGYTF.

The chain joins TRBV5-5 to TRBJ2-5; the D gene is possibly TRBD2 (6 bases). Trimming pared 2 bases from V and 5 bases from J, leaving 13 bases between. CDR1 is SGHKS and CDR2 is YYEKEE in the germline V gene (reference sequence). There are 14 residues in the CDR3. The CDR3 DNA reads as TGTGCCAGCAGCTTTAAAGGGGCGGGGGAGACCCAGTACTTC. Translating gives CASSFKGAGETQYF.